This T cell receptor beta chain was documented in a study of molecular identifiers for immune sequencing clone quantification. About the research overall: Across replicate runs, RNA obtained from approximately 22,000 or 94,000 naive CD8 cells was divided into five, with four undergoing sequencing.

As concerns this clonotype: Its antigen is not known. Given a much more abundant clone one base away, this may be a read error.

Findings of the study overall: With a barcode shared among identical TCR molecules, highly expanded clone sizes could be underestimated.

The germline gives CDR1 MNHEY, CDR2 SMNVEV (reference sequence). The length of the CDR3 is 13 residues. Previously described methods and listed TCR primers were used for bulk TCR libraries. TCRdb independently ran MiXCR on the PCR reads; one entry per CDR3 protein. This table holds roughly 55,000 distinct CDR3 sequences, approximately 34% found once. The source is a human donor in good health. Some libraries in this study had Jurkat cell RNA spiked in. Sequenced sample: naive CD8+ T cells from blood, with Jurkat cell RNA spiked in. Specified subset: FACS-sorted CD8+CD4-CCR7+CD45RA+ naive T cells. The chain carries TRBV27 and TRBJ1-1, with a weak D call TRBD1 (5 bases). CDR3 nucleotides: TGTGCCAGCAGTTTGGGGGTGGCCACTGAAGCTTGCTTT. Residues: CASSLGVATEACF.